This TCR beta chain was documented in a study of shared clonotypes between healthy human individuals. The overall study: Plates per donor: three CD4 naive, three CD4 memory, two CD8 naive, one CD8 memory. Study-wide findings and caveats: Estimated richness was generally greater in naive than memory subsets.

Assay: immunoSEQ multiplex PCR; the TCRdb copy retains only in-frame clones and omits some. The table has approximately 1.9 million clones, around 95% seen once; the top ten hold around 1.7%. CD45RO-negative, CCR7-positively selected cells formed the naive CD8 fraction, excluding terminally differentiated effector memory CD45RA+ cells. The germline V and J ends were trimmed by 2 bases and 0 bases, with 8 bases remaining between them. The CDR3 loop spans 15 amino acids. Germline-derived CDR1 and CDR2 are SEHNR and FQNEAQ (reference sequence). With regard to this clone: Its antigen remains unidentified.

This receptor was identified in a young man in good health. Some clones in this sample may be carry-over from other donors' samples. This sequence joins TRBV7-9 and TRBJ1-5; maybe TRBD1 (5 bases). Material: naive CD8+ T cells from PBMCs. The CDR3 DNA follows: TGTGCCAGCAGCTTAACAGGTCTTAGCAATCAGCCCCAGCATTTT. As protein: CASSLTGLSNQPQHF.